Listed here are 5 T cell receptor beta chains from one sample, sequenced in a study of shared clonotypes between healthy human individuals. Using immunoSEQ multiplex PCR, the repertoire was profiled, and TCRdb retains in-frame clones only, with some absent. The table includes around 990,000 clones, about 80% detected once. Sequenced: memory CD4+ T cells from PBMCs. As for subset: CD45RA-negative fraction. These receptor sequences come from a man in his late teens or twenties in good health. Some clones in this sample may be carry-over from other donors' samples.

This sequence joins TRBV6-5 and TRBJ1-5, with TRBD1 as a possible D gene (6 bases). CDR3 length equals 15 residues. V lost 6 bases to trimming and J lost 2 bases, with 14 bases between them. Per germline, CDR1 MNHEY and CDR2 SVGAGI. The CDR3 reads CASRSEGVGNQPQHF. Here the CDR3 DNA reads TGTGCCAGCAGATCCGAGGGGGTTGGCAATCAGCCCCAGCATTTT.

The chain combines TRBV7-9 with TRBJ1-4; D perhaps matches TRBD1 (5 bases). Germline-derived CDR1 and CDR2 are SEHNR and FQNEAQ (reference sequence). The CDR3 sequence is 15 residues long. V was cut by 5 bases and J by 8 bases, with 18 bases left in between. The chain's CDR3 is CASSGGGSGGEKLFF. The CDR3 DNA sequence: TGTGCCAGCAGCGGAGGTGGCAGCGGGGGGGAAAAACTGTTTTTT. The whole variable domain, remainder taken from reference TRBV7-9 and TRBJ1-4, is DTGVSQNPRHKITKRGQNVTFRCDPISEHNRLYWYRQTLGQGPEFLTYFQNEAQLEKSRLLSDRFSAERPKGSFSTLEIQRTEQGDSAMYLCASSGGGSGGEKLFFGSGTQLSVL.

V usage is TRBV30 and J usage is TRBJ2-5; 9 nucleotides line up with TRBD1. TRBJ2-7 matches the DNA end more closely, so the J call is doubtful. The CDR3 is made up of 13 amino acids. Germline V lookup: CDR1 GTSNPN, CDR2 SVGIG (reference sequence). DNA for the CDR3: TGTGCCTGGATAGACAGGGGGGTGAACGAGCAGTACTTC. Its protein product is CAWIDRGVNEQYF.

The rearrangement uses TRBV5-1 and TRBJ1-1, with TRBD1 matching 9 bases. CDR3 length: 14 amino acids. Germline-derived CDR1 and CDR2 are SGHRS and YFSETQ. The J segment lost 5 bases and the V segment lost 0 bases, leaving 2 bases of the junction unmatched. DNA of the CDR3: TGCGCCAGCAGCTTGGTGACAGGGGGTACTGAAGCTTTCTTT. It specifies CASSLVTGGTEAFF.

This clone was detected ten times or more. The chain joins TRBV7-9 to TRBJ2-7, with D hard to call. CDR1 SEHNR and CDR2 FQNEAQ come from the germline V gene (reference sequence). V lost 5 bases and J 2 bases, leaving 10 bases between the germline ends. The CDR3 runs 13 residues. DNA for the CDR3: TGTGCCAGCAGCCTTAAGGATCCCTACGAGCAGTACTTC. This translates into CASSLKDPYEQYF.